This TCR beta chain was obtained from a study of TIL therapy for anti-PD-1-resistant metastatic lung cancer. Described time point: pre-treatment sample, taken before nivolumab and TIL therapy. The immunoSEQ assay was v3. TCRdb's copy holds only in-frame clones and misses some; the assay was immunoSEQ multiplex PCR. The sample holds 45,000 to 60,000 clones, around 80% seen once. Trimming took 3 bases from V and 5 from J, leaving 10 bases between them. This CDR3 has 12 residues. Germline V gene data show CDR1 as SQVTM and CDR2 as ANQGSEA. The starting material was blood, obtained at baseline. The rearrangement joins TRBV29-1 to TRBJ1-1; D call uncertain. This TCR was recovered from a woman aged 25-85 years with non-small cell lung cancer. The CDR3 DNA follows: TGCAGCGTTGACTCAAGAGGGACTGAAGCTTTCTTT. Residues: CSVDSRGTEAFF.